The present TCR beta chain was sequenced within a study of cytomegalovirus exposure and HLA in healthy donors. Germline V CDR1 and CDR2: SGHTA, FQGNSA. The CDR3 spans 13 residues. Deletions cut 2 bases from V and 5 bases from J, with 9 bases between. Study-level results: Some V segments could not be told apart, so they were left out, TRBV6-2 and TRBV6-3 among them. Serostatus for CMV was the only available immune exposure information. Researchers reportedly found TCR beta sequences accurately predicted most subjects' HLA-A and HLA-B alleles.

PCR used 60 Vbeta primers and 13 Jbeta primers. Authors' methods: A later analysis counted 65 million to 95 million unique TCR beta chains, some 12 million shared. Method: immunoSEQ multiplex PCR; TCRdb's copy keeps in-frame clones and lacks some. V and J calls and clone size follow that table, whereas D and trimming were derived from the DNA. The repertoire holds about 43,000 clones, with 60% to 80% as singletons. In the case of this clone: Its antigen is currently unknown.

Sequenced input: PBMCs. The gene calls are TRBV7-2 and TRBJ2-5; D might be TRBD2 (6 bases). This receptor was obtained from a man younger than 40 in good health and CMV-seronegative. The CDR3 DNA reads as TGTGCCAGCAGCTTACGGGGGTATGAGACCCAGTACTTC. Translation gives CASSLRGYETQYF.